Detailed here is one T cell receptor (beta chain). This record belongs to a study of CD8+CD57+ T cells in acquired aplastic anemia. The overall study: Across the sorted CD4+ and CD8+ cells, DNA amounts averaged roughly 3.5 ug.

Genomic DNA templated the TCR beta VDJ and CDR3 profiling. TCRdb fed the reads into MiXCR, producing one record per CDR3 protein. There are 200,000 to 250,000 distinct CDR3 sequences in the sample; roughly 57% occur only once, and over 25% lies in the top ten. From germline, CDR1 is MNHEY and CDR2 SVGAGI. The CDR3 totals 16 residues. V shed 6 bases, J shed 0 bases, and the junction held 7 bases outside the gene matches. Material: sorted CD4+, CD8+, or CD8+CD57+ T cells (not recorded which) from PBMCs. The genes are TRBV6-5 and TRBJ1-4; 7 positions agree with TRBD1. This receptor was taken from a human donor in good health. CDR3: CASRETGTATNEKLFF. The CDR3 coding sequence is TGTGCCAGCAGGGAGACAGGGACAGCAACTAATGAAAAACTGTTTTTT.